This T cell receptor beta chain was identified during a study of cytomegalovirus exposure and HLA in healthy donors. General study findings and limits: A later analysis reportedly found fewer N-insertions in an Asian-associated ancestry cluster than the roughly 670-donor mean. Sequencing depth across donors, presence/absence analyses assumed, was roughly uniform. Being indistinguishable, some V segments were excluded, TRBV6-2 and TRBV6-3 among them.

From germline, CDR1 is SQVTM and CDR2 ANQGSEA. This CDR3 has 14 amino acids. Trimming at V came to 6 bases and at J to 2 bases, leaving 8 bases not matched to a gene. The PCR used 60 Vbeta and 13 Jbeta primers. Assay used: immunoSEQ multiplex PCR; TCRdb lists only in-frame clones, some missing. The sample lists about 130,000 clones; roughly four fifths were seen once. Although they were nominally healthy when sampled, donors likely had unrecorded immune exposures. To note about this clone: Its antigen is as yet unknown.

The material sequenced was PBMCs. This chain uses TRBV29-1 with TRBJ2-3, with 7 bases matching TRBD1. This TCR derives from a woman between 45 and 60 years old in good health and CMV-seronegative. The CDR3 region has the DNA TGCAGCGTGGTACAGGGGCCCCCCACAGATACGCAGTATTTT. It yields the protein CSVVQGPPTDTQYF.